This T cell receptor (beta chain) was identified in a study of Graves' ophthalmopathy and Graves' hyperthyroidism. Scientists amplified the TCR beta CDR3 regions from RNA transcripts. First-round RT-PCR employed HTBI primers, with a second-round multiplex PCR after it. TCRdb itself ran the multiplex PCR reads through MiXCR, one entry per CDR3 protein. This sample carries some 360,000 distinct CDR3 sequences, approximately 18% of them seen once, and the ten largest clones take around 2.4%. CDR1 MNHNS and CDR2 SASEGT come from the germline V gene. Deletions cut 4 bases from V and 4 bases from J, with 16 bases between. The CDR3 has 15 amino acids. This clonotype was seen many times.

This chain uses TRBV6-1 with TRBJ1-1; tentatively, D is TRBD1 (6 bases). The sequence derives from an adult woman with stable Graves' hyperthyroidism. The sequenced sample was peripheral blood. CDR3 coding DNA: TGTGCCAGCAGTGGGTCGGGGGGCTGGAGCACTGAAGCTTTCTTT. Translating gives CASSGSGGWSTEAFF.